This TCR beta chain was identified during a study of T cells expressing NK-cell markers. cDNA encoding TCR beta was synthesized via 5'RACE template switching incorporating UMIs. TCRdb re-called the 5' RACE reads, yielding one record per CDR3 amino acid sequence without DNA. The sample yields about 260,000 distinct CDR3 sequences, of which the top ten take up around 4.2%. The CDR3 contains 13 residues. CDR1 is SGHTA, CDR2 FQGNSA, per germline. The clonotype originates from a woman aged 18-70 years in good health. The sample consisted of blood T cells: a sorted CD56 or NKG2C T cell subset, CD4+ or CD8+ T cells, or bulk PBMC T cells (not recorded which). The genes are TRBV7-2 and TRBJ2-1; checking the TCRdb D call of TRBD1 is not possible without DNA. The CDR3 is CASTPPPGNEQFF.